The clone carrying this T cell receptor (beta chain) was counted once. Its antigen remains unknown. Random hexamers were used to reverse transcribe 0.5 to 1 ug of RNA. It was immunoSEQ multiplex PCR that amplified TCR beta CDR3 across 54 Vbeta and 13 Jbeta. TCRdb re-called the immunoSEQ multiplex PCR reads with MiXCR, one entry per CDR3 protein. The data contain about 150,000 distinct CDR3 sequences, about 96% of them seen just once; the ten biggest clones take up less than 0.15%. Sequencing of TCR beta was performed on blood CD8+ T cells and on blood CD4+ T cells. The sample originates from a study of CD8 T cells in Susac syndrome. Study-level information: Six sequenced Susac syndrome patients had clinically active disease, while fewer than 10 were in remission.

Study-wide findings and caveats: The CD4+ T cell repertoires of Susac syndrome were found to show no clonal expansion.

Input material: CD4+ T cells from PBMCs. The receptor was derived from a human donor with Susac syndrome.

The CDR3 is CAWSRGGGGYEQYF. CDR3 DNA: TGTGCCTGGAGTCGGGGTGGAGGGGGCTACGAGCAGTACTTC. The chain joins TRBV30 to TRBJ2-7, with D perhaps assigned TRBD1 or TRBD2 (6 bases each). Trimming removed 2 bases at V and 3 bases at J, with 14 bases between. Germline CDR1 is GTSNPN and CDR2 is SVGIG (reference sequence). The CDR3 has 14 residues.